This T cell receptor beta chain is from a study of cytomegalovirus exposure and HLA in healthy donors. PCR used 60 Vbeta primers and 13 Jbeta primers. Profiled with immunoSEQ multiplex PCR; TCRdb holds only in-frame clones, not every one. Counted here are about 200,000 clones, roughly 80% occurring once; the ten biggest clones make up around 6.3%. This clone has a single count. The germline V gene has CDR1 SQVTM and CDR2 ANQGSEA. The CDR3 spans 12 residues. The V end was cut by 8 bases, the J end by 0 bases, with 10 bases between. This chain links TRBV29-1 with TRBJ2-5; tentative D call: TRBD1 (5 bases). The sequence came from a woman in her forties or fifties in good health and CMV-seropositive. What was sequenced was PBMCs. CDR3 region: CSFQGNQETQYF. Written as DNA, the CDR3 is TGCAGCTTTCAGGGCAACCAAGAGACCCAGTACTTC.